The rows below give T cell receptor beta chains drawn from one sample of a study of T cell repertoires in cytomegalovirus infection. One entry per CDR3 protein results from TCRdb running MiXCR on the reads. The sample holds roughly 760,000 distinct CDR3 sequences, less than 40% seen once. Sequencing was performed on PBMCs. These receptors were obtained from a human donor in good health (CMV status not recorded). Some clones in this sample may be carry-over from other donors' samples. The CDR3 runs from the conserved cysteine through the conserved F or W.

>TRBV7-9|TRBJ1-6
CASSLAGQGNTLHF
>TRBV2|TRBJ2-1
CASSAGTGSPTEQFF
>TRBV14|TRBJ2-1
CASSGLARDEQFF
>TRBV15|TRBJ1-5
CATSRDPGRVADQPQHF
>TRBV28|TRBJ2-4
CASNSASRAKNIQYF
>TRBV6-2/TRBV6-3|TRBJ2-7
CASSYHPGQETSYEQYF
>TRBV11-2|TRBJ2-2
CASSFPGLAGGMDTGELFF
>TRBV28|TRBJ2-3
CASSVPGLAGLGTDTQYF
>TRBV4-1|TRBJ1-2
CASSHPTVNLNYGYTF
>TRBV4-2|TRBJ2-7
CASSQGLADYEQYF
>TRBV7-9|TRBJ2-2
CASSEYRGDLFF
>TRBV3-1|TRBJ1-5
CASSQGANQPQHF